Presented here are 12 T cell receptor beta chains from one specimen sequenced in a study of T cell repertoires in cytomegalovirus infection. TCRdb independently ran MiXCR on the reads; one entry per CDR3 protein. The sample carries about 160,000 distinct CDR3 sequences, roughly 18% recorded once. The material sequenced was CD8+ T cells from PBMCs. The receptors here all came from a human donor in good health (CMV status not recorded). Some clones in this sample may be carry-over from other donors' samples.

A few counts support this clonotype. The gene calls are TRBV6-6 and TRBJ1-2, with TRBD1 identical over 8 bases. Germline trimming cut 7 bases from V and 7 bases from J; bases unmatched to any gene: 8. CDR1 and CDR2 (germline): MNHNY, SVGAGI (reference sequence). The length of the CDR3 is 13 residues. CDR3 region: CASTSPGGFGYTF. The CDR3 DNA reads as TGTGCCAGCACCTCGCCAGGGGGCTTTGGCTACACCTTC.

This clonotype was seen a handful of times. The chain recombines TRBV12-3 or TRBV12-4 with TRBJ1-2; D not certain. V lost 1 base, J lost 6 bases, and 12 bases lay in between. The CDR3 loop spans 14 amino acids. CDR3 sequence reads: CASSLVGSGDGYTF. In nucleotides, the CDR3 is TGTGCCAGCAGTTTAGTCGGGTCTGGGGATGGCTACACCTTC.

The rearrangement uses TRBV7-2 and TRBJ2-1, with a weak D call TRBD2 (5 bases). The CDR3 has 13 residues. Germline loops: CDR1 SGHTA, CDR2 FQGNSA. V dropped 5 bases and J dropped 3 bases, with 8 bases sitting between them. CDR3 amino acids: CASSRRDYNEQFF. The CDR3 DNA reads TGTGCCAGCAGCCGCCGGGACTACAATGAGCAGTTCTTC.

Only a few counts were recorded for this clonotype. CDR3 sequence reads: CASSLRLVSSYNEQFF. In DNA form, the CDR3 reads TGTGCCAGCAGTTTACGACTTGTCAGCTCCTACAATGAGCAGTTCTTC. This chain connects TRBV6-2 or TRBV6-3 to TRBJ2-1; D unresolved. The V gene's germline CDR1 is MNHEY and CDR2 SVGEGT. CDR3 length: 16 residues. The V gene lost 4 bases and the J gene lost 0 bases, with 13 bases spanning the gap.

This sequence joins TRBV27 and TRBJ2-7; D possibly corresponds to TRBD2 (6 bases). The germline V gene encodes CDR1 MNHEY and CDR2 SMNVEV (reference sequence). The CDR3 runs to 14 residues. Trimming took off 6 bases at V and 3 bases at J, with 15 bases between the two ends. The CDR3 DNA sequence: TGTGCCAGCAGCGTAGGACGGGGGAACTACGAGCAGTACTTC. As protein: CASSVGRGNYEQYF.

The gene calls are TRBV3-1 and TRBJ2-7, with 9 bases that match TRBD1. The V gene end was trimmed by 3 bases and the J gene end by 2 bases; junction bases not matched to a gene: 5. The CDR3 sequence is 15 residues long. CDR1 is LGHDT and CDR2 is YNNKEL in the germline V gene (reference sequence). CDR3 nucleotides: TGTGCCAGCAGCCACGGCGACAGGGGGACCTACGAGCAGTACTTC. Translation: CASSHGDRGTYEQYF.

The V call is TRBV7-2, the J call TRBJ1-1, with D maybe TRBD1 (5 bases). V lost 6 bases to trimming and J lost 0 bases, with 17 bases between them. The CDR3 extends over 16 amino acids. CDR1 and CDR2 (germline): SGHTA, FQGNSA. For the CDR3, the DNA is TGTGCCAGCAGGACATTCCAGGGAGCCCTGAACACTGAAGCTTTCTTT. As protein: CASRTFQGALNTEAFF. Looking up the rest from reference TRBV7-2 and TRBJ1-1 gives the full variable domain: GAGVSQSPSNKVTEKGKDVELRCDPISGHTALYWYRQSLGQGLEFLIYFQGNSAPDKSGLPSDRFSAERTGGSVSTLTIQRTQQEDSAVYLCASRTFQGALNTEAFFGQGTRLTVV.

This clonotype was seen a handful of times. The V and J genes are TRBV11-2 and TRBJ2-7; 8 bases are shared with TRBD2. Trimming cost V 1 base and J 6 bases; bases outside gene matches: 11. The CDR3 has 16 residues. Germline assignment: CDR1 SGHAT and CDR2 FQNNGV. CDR3 amino acids: CASSLVSQRESGEQYF. CDR3 DNA: TGTGCCAGCAGCTTAGTCTCCCAGCGGGAGTCGGGCGAGCAGTACTTC.

Written as DNA, the CDR3 is TGTGCCAGCAGCCCCTTGGGTTATAGCAATCAGCCCCAGCATTTT. As protein: CASSPLGYSNQPQHF. The gene calls are TRBV7-6 and TRBJ1-5, with D unclear. Germline loops: CDR1 SGHVS, CDR2 FNYEAQ. V was clipped by 5 bases and J by 0 bases, with 11 bases between them. This CDR3 is 15 amino acids long.

This clonotype was counted only a few times. The genes are TRBV7-8 and TRBJ2-5, with 7 bases identical to TRBD2. Trimming cost V 5 bases and J 10 bases; bases outside gene matches: 16. Germline CDR1 and CDR2: SGHVS and FQNEAQ. The length of the CDR3 is 15 residues. As DNA, the CDR3 is TGTGCCAGCAGCCCCGTCGAGACTAGCATTATGGTCCAGTACTTC. It specifies CASSPVETSIMVQYF.

This clonotype came up a few times. The V and J genes are TRBV7-8 and TRBJ2-1; D unresolved. Germline CDR1 reads SGHVS; CDR2 reads FQNEAQ. This CDR3 region has 18 residues. V dropped 1 base and J dropped 6 bases, with 22 bases sitting between them. The CDR3 sequence is CASSLGVRTDSIINEQFF. CDR3 in DNA: TGTGCCAGCAGCTTAGGAGTCCGGACGGATAGCATAATCAATGAGCAGTTCTTC.

This clonotype has only a few counts. The chain couples TRBV20-1 to TRBJ2-3, with no clear D. Germline CDR1 is DFQATT and CDR2 is SNEGSKA (reference sequence). The CDR3 contains 15 residues. V lost 5 bases, J lost 1 base, and 16 bases lay in between. Written as DNA, the CDR3 is TGCAGTGCTGGACGCGCATTTGGTCGCACAGATACGCAGTATTTT. This translates into CSAGRAFGRTDTQYF.